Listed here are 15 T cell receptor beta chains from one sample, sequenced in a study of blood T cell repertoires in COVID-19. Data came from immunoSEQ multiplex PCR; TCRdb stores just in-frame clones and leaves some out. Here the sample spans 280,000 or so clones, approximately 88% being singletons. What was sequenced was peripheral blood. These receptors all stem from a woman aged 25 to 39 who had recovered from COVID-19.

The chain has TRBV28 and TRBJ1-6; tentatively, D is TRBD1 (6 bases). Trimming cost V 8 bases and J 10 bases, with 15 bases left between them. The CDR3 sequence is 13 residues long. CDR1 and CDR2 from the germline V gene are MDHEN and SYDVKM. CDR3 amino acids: CASGGRYGSPLHF. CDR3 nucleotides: TGTGCCAGCGGGGGCAGATACGGATCACCCCTCCACTTT.

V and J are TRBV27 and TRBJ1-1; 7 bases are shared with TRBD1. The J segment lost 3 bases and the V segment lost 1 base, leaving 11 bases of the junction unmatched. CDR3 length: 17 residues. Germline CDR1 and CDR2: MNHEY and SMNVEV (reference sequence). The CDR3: CASSLYPYRGRDTEAFF. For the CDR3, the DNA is TGTGCCAGCAGTTTATACCCATACAGGGGAAGGGACACTGAAGCTTTCTTT.

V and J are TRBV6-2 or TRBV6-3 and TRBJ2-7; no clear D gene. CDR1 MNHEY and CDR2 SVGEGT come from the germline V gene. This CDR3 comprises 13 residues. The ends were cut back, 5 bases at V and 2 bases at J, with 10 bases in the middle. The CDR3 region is CASSLLITYEQYF. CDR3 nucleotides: TGTGCCAGCAGTCTGCTAATAACCTACGAGCAGTACTTC.

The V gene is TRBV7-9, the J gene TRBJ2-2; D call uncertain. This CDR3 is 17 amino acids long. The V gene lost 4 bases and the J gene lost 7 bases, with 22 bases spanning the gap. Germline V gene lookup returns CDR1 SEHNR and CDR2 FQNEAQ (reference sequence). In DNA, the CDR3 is TGTGCCAGCAGCTCAAAGGAGTTCGGGTCGGAAATCGGGGAGCTGTTTTTT. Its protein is CASSSKEFGSEIGELFF. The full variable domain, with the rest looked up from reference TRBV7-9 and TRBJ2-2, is DTGVSQNPRHKITKRGQNVTFRCDPISEHNRLYWYRQTLGQGPEFLTYFQNEAQLEKSRLLSDRFSAERPKGSFSTLEIQRTEQGDSAMYLCASSSKEFGSEIGELFFGEGSRLTVL.

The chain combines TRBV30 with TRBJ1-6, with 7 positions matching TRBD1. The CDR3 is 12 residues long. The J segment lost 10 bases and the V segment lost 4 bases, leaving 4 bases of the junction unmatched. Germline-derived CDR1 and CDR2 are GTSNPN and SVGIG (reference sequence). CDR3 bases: TGTGCCTGGACCGTAGGGGGCTCACCCCTCCACTTT. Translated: CAWTVGGSPLHF.

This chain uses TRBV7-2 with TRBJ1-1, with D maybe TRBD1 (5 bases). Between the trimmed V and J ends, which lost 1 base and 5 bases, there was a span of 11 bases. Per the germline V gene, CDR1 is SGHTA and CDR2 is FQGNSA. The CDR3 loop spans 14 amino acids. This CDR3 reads CASSLVAGNTEAFF. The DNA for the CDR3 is TGTGCCAGCAGCTTAGTCGCAGGGAATACTGAAGCTTTCTTT.

For the CDR3, the DNA is TGTGCCAGCAGCTTGAGTAGCGGTTTAGCCAAAAACATTCAGTACTTC. It encodes CASSLSSGLAKNIQYF. The J gene is TRBJ2-4, the V gene TRBV7-2, with D tentatively TRBD2 (6 bases). The CDR3 sequence is 16 residues long. CDR1 is SGHTA and CDR2 is FQGNSA in the germline V gene. V lost 3 bases to trimming and J lost 0 bases, with 12 bases between them.

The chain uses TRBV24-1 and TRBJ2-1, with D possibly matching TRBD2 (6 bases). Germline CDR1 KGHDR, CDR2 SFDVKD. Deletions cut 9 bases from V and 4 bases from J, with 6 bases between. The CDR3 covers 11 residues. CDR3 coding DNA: TGTGCCACCGGGAGGTACAATGAGCAGTTCTTC. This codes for CATGRYNEQFF.

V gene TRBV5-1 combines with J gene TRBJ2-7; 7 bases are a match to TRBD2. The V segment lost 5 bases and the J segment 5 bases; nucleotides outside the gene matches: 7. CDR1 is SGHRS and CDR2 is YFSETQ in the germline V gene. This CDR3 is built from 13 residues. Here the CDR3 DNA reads TGCGCCAGCAGTAGGAGGGAGGGCGACGAGCAGTACTTC. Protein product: CASSRREGDEQYF.

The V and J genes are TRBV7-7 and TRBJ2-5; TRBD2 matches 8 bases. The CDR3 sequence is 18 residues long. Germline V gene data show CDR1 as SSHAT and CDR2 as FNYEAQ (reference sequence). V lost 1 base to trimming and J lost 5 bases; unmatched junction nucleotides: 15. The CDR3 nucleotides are TGTGCCAGCAGCTTAGTTGTCGAGCGGGGGTCCTACCGTGAGACCCAGTACTTC. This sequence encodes CASSLVVERGSYRETQYF.

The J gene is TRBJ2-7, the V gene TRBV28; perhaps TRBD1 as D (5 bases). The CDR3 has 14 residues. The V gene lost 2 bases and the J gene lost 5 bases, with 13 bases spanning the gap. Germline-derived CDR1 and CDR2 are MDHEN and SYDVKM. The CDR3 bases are TGTGCCAGCAGTTTAATTGGACAATCGGACGAGCAGTACTTC. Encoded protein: CASSLIGQSDEQYF.

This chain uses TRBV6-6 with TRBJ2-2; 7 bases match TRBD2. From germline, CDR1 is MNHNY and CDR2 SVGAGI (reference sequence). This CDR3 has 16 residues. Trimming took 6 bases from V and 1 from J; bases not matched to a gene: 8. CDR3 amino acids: CASSSILAGNTGELFF. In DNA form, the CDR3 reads TGTGCCAGCAGCTCTATTTTAGCGGGGAACACCGGGGAGCTGTTTTTT.

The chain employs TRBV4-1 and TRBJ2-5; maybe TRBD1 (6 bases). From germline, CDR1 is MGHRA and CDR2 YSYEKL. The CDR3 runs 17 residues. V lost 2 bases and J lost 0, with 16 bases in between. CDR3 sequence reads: CASSQLGTGNYQETQYF. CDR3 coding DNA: TGCGCCAGCAGCCAATTAGGCACAGGGAACTACCAAGAGACCCAGTACTTC.

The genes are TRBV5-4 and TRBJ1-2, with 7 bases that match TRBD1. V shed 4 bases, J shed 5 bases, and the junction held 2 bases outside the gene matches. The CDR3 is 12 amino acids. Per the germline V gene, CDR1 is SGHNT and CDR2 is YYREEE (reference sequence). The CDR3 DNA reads TGTGCCAGCAGCGAGACAGGGTATGGCTACACCTTC. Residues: CASSETGYGYTF.

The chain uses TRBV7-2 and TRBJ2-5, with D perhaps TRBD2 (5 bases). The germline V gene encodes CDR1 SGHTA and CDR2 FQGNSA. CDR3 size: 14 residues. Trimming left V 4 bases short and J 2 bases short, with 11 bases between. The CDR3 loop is CASSSHTRQETQYF. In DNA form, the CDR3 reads TGTGCCAGCAGCTCCCACACTAGACAAGAGACCCAGTACTTC.